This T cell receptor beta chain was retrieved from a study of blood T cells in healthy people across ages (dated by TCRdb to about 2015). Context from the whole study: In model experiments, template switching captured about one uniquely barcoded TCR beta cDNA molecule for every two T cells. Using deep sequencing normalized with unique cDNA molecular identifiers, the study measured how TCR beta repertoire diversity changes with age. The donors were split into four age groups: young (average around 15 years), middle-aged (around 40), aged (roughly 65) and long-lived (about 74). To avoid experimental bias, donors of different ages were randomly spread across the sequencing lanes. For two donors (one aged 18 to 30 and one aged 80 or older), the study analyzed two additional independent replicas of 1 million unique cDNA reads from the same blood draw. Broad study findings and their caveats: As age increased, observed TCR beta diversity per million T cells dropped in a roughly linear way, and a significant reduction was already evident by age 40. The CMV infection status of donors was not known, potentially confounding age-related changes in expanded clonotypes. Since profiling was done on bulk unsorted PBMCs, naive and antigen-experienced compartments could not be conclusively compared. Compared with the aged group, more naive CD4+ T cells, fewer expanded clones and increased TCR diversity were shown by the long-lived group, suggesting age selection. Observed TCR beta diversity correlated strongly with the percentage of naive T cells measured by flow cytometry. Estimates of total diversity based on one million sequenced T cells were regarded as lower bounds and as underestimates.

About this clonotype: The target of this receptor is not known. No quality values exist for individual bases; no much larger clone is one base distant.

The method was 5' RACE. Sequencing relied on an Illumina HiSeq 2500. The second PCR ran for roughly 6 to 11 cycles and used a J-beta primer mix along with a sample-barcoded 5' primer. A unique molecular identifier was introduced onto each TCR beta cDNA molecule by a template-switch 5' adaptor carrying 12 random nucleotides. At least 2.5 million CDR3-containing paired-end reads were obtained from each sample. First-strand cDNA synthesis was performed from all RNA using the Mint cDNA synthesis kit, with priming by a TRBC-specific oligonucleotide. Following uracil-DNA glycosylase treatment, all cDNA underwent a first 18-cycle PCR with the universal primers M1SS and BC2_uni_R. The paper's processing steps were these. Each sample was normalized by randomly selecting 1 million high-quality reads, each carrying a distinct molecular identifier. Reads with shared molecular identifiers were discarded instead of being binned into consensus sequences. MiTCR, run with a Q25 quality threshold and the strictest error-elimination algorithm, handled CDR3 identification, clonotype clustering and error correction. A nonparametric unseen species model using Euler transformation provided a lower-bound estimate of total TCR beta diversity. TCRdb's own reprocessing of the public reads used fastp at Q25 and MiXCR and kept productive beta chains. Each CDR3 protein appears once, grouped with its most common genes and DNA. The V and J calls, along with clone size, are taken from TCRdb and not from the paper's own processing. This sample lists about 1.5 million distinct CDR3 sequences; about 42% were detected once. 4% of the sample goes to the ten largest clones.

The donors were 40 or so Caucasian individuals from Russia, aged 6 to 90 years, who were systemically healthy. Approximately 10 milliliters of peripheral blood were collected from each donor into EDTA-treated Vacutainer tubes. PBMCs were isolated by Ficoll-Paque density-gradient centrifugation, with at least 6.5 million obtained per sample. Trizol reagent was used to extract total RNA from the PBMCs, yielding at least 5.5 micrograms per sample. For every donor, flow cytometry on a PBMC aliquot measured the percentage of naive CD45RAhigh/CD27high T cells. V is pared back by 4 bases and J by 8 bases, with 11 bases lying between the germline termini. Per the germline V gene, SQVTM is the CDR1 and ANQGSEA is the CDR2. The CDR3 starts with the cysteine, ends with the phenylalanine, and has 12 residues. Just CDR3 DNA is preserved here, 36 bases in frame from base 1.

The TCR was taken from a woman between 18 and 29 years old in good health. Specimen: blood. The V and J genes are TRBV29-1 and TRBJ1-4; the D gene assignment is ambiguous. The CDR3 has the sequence CSVGGRREKLFF. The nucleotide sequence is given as TGCAGCGTTGGGGGTAGGAGGGAAAAACTGTTTTTT.